This TCR beta chain stems from a study of identical twins' blood T cells. General study points: Top TCRbeta clonotypes were shared more with twin than unrelated donors. Twins reportedly had markedly more similar V usage than unrelated donors, even among out-of-frame TCRbeta clonotypes.

Likely shared infections and vaccines: all three twin pairs were reared together. Remarks on this clonotype: Its antigen is currently unknown.

MiXCR, run by TCRdb on the 5' RACE reads, gives a single entry per CDR3 protein. Among 300,000 to 400,000 distinct CDR3 sequences listed, roughly 30% were seen once. The V and J ends lost 2 bases and 2 bases, in that order; junction bases with no gene match: 4. This CDR3 spans 16 amino acids. Looked up from germline, CDR1 is DFQATT and CDR2 is SNEGSKA (reference sequence). This receptor was identified in a woman between 18 and 55 years old in good health. The chain is built from TRBV20-1 and TRBJ2-1; TRBD2 matches at 12 bases. What was sequenced was PBMCs. Here the CDR3 DNA reads TGCAGTGCTAGATCTAGCGGGGGGGCCCCCTACAATGAGCAGTTCTTC. Translating it yields CSARSSGGAPYNEQFF.